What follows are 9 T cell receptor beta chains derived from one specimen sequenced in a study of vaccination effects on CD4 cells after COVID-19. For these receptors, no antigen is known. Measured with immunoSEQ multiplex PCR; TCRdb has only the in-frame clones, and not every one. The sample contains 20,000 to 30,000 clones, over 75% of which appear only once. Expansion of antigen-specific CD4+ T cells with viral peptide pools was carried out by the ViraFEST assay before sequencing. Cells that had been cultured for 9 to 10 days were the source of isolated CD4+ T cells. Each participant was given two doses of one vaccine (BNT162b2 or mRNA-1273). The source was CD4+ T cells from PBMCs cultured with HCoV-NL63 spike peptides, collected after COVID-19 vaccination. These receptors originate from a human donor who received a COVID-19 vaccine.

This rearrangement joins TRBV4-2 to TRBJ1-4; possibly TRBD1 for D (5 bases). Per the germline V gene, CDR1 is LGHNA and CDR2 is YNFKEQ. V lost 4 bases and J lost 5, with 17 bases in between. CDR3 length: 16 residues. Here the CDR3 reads CASSPVTGNSNEKLFF. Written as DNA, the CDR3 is TGTGCCAGCAGCCCCGTAACAGGAAACTCAAATGAAAAACTGTTTTTT.

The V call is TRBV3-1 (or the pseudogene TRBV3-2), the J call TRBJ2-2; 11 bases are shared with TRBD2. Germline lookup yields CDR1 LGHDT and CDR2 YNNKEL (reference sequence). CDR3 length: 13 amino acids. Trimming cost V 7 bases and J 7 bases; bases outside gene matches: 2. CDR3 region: CASKTSGNGELFF. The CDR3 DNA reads TGTGCCAGCAAGACTAGCGGGAACGGGGAGCTGTTTTTT.

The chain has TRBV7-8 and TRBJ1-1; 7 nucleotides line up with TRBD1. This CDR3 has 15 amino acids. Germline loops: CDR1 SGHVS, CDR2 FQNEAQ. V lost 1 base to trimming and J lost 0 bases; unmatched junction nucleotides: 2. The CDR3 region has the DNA TGTGCCAGCAGCTTAGGGACAGGCATGAACACTGAAGCTTTCTTT. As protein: CASSLGTGMNTEAFF.

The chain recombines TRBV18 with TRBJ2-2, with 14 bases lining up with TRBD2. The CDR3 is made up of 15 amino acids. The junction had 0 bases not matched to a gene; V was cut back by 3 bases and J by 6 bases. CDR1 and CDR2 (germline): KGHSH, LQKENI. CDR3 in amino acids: CASSPGLAGAGELFF. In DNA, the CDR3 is TGTGCCAGCTCACCGGGACTAGCGGGAGCCGGGGAGCTGTTTTTT.

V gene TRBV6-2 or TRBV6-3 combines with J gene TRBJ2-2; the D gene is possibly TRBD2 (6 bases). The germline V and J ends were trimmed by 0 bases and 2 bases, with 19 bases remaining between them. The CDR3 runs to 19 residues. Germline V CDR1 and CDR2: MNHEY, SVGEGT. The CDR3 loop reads CASSYSMDPEDYNTGELFF. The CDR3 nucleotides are TGTGCCAGCAGTTACTCGATGGACCCCGAGGACTATAACACCGGGGAGCTGTTTTTT.

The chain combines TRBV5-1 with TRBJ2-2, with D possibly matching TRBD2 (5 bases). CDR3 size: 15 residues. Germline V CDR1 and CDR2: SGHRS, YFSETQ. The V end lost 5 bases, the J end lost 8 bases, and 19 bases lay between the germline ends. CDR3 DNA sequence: TGCGCCAGCAGTAAGGTAGCGACTTTAGGAGGGGAGCTGTTTTTT. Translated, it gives CASSKVATLGGELFF.

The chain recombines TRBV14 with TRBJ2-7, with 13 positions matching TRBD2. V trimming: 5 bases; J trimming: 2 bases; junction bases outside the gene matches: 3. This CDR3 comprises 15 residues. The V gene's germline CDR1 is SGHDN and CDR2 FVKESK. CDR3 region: CASSVGLAGTYEQYF. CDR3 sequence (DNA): TGTGCCAGCAGCGTGGGACTAGCGGGAACCTACGAGCAGTACTTC.

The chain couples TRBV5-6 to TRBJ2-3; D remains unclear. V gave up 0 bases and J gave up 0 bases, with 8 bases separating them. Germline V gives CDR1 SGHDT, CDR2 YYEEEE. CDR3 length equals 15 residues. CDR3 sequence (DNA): TGTGCCAGCAGCTTGGGGGCCGGTAGCACAGATACGCAGTATTTT. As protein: CASSLGAGSTDTQYF.

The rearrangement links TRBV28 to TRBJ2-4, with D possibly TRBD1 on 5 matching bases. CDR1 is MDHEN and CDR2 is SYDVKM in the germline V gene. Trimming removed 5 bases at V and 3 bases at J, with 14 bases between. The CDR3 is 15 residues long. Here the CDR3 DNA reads TGTGCCAGCAGTAACACAGGCGCAGTCAAAAACATTCAGTACTTC. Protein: CASSNTGAVKNIQYF.